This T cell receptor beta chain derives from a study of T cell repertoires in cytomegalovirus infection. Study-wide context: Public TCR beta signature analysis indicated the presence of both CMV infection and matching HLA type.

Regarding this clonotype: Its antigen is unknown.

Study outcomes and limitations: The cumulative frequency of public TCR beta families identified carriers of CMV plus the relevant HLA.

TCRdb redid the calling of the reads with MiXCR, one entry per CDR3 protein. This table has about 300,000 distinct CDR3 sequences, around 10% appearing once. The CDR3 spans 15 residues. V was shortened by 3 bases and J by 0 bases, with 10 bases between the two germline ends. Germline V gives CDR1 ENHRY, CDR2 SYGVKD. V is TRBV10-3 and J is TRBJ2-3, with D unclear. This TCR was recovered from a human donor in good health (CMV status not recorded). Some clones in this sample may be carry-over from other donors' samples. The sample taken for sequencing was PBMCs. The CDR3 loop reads CAISDLVSSTDTQYF. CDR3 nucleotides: TGTGCCATCAGTGACCTAGTTTCTAGCACAGATACGCAGTATTTT.